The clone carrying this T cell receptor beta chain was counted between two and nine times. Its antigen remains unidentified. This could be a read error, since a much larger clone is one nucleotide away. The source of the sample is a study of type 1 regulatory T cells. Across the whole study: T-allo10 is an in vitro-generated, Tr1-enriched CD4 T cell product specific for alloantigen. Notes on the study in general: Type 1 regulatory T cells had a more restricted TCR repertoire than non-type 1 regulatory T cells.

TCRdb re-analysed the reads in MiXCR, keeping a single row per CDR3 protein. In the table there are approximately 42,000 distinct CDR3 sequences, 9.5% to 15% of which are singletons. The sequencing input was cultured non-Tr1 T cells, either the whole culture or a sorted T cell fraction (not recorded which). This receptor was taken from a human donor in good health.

The CDR3 region has the DNA TGTGCCGGCAGCTTTCGGGACAACGAGCAGTACTTC. Protein product: CAGSFRDNEQYF. The rearrangement joins TRBV5-6 to TRBJ2-7; D might be TRBD1 (6 bases). CDR3 size: 12 residues. Germline CDR1 reads SGHDT; CDR2 reads YYEEEE.